This T cell receptor beta chain was documented in a study of blood T cell repertoires in COVID-19. Self-reported history from a screening survey and questionnaire set each donor's cohort. J gave up 3 bases and V 6 bases, and 20 bases lay outside the gene matches. The CDR3 is made up of 19 amino acids. From germline, CDR1 is MDHEN and CDR2 SYDVKM. Profiled with immunoSEQ multiplex PCR; TCRdb holds only in-frame clones, not every one. The repertoire includes about 300,000 clones, 90% of them detected once, and about 1.1% sits in the top ten. V is TRBV28 and J is TRBJ2-3; 8 nucleotides line up with TRBD2. The sample consisted of PBMCs or T cells enriched from blood (not recorded which). The source is a woman younger than 45 who had recovered from COVID-19. The CDR3 sequence: CASSLKGGGFRGRTDTQYF. Here the CDR3 DNA reads TGTGCCAGCAGCCTCAAGGGGGGCGGATTTCGCGGGAGGACAGATACGCAGTATTTT.